Following are 24 T cell receptor beta chains from one sample sequenced in a study of technical replicates of blood from a handful of donors. The data were produced by immunoSEQ multiplex PCR, yet TCRdb's version contains in-frame clones alone and is incomplete. Counted here are 60,000 to 75,000 clones, roughly 89% occurring once; the ten biggest clones make up more than 4%. Sequences were obtained from PBMCs. Every receptor here comes from a human donor in good health. Some clones in this sample may be carry-over from other donors' samples.

The chain combines TRBV7-2 with TRBJ1-6; the match to TRBD1 covers 7 bases. CDR3 length: 15 residues. With V trimmed by 7 bases and J by 7 bases, 10 bases remained unmatched. CDR1 is SGHTA and CDR2 is FQGNSA in the germline V gene. The CDR3 region is CASTNPPGGNSPLHF. The CDR3 DNA reads as TGTGCCAGCACCAACCCCCCAGGGGGAAATTCACCCCTCCACTTT.

The chain combines TRBV20-1 with TRBJ2-2; D ambiguous. The CDR3 consists of 11 residues. Germline V lookup: CDR1 DFQATT, CDR2 SNEGSKA (reference sequence). V lost 7 bases and J lost 6, with 9 bases in between. CDR3 sequence: CSVSKPGELFF. The CDR3 nucleotides read TGCAGTGTTTCTAAACCCGGGGAGCTGTTTTTT.

The rearrangement links TRBV5-1 to TRBJ2-1, with TRBD2 as a possible D gene (6 bases). This CDR3 is 15 amino acids long. Per germline, CDR1 SGHRS and CDR2 YFSETQ. Deletions cut 6 bases from V and 4 bases from J, with 17 bases between. This CDR3 reads CASTLLGGPYNEQFF. CDR3 bases: TGCGCCAGCACCCTCTTGGGAGGCCCATACAATGAGCAGTTCTTC.

This clone turned up a few times. This chain connects TRBV18 to TRBJ1-2; the D gene is possibly TRBD1 (5 bases). Germline V gene sequence: CDR1 KGHSH, CDR2 LQKENI. V gave up 6 bases and J gave up 4 bases, with 12 bases separating them. The CDR3 is 13 amino acids. The CDR3 coding sequence is TGTGCCAGCTCCGAGCGACAGAGCTATGGCTACACCTTC. Protein: CASSERQSYGYTF.

The chain couples TRBV6-5 to TRBJ1-6; D uncertain. This CDR3 contains 15 residues. V lost 7 bases to trimming and J lost 5 bases, with 15 bases between them. Germline V gene lookup returns CDR1 MNHEY and CDR2 SVGAGI. The CDR3 sequence is CASKPTAGHNSPLHF. CDR3 nucleotide sequence: TGTGCCAGCAAACCGACGGCGGGCCATAATTCACCCCTCCACTTT.

The chain recombines TRBV4-2 with TRBJ2-6; 11 nucleotides align to TRBD2. Germline V CDR1 and CDR2: LGHNA, YNFKEQ. V trimming: 4 bases; J trimming: 1 base; junction bases outside the gene matches: 6. The length of the CDR3 is 18 residues. CDR3 protein: CASSPTIAGGSGANVLTF. The CDR3 DNA reads TGTGCCAGCAGCCCTACCATAGCGGGGGGGTCTGGGGCCAACGTCCTGACTTTC.

The chain employs TRBV2 and TRBJ1-5; 9 nucleotides match TRBD1. CDR3 length: 16 amino acids. The germline gives CDR1 SNHLY, CDR2 FYNNEI. V lost 5 bases to trimming and J lost 0 bases; unmatched junction nucleotides: 5. As DNA, the CDR3 is TGTGCCAGCAGTAGGACAGGGGAATATAGCAATCAGCCCCAGCATTTT. It specifies CASSRTGEYSNQPQHF. Combining the CDR3 with reference TRBV2 and TRBJ1-5 gives the whole variable domain EPEVTQTPSHQVTQMGQEVILRCVPISNHLYFYWYRQILGQKVEFLVSFYNNEISEKSEIFDDQFSVERPDGSNFTLKIRSTKLEDSAMYFCASSRTGEYSNQPQHFGDGTRLSIL.

The gene calls are TRBV19 and TRBJ2-7, with 7 positions matching TRBD1. Trimming cost V 9 bases and J 2 bases; bases outside gene matches: 10. The germline V gene has CDR1 LNHDA and CDR2 SQIVND (reference sequence). The CDR3 loop spans 14 amino acids. The CDR3 protein is CASRPGQNTYEQYF. The CDR3, as DNA: TGTGCCAGCCGCCCGGGACAGAATACCTACGAGCAGTACTTC.

V usage is TRBV7-2 and J usage is TRBJ1-5; 7 nucleotides align to TRBD1. In germline, CDR1 is SGHTA, CDR2 FQGNSA. Trimming took 2 bases from V and 4 from J; bases not matched to a gene: 5. CDR3 length: 15 amino acids. DNA of the CDR3: TGTGCCAGCAGCTTACGGGGACAGCCAAATCAGCCCCAGCATTTT. It is translated as CASSLRGQPNQPQHF. The complete variable domain, with remaining parts taken from reference TRBV7-2 and TRBJ1-5, reads GAGVSQSPSNKVTEKGKDVELRCDPISGHTALYWYRQSLGQGLEFLIYFQGNSAPDKSGLPSDRFSAERTGGSVSTLTIQRTQQEDSAVYLCASSLRGQPNQPQHFGDGTRLSIL.

This sequence joins TRBV4-1 and TRBJ1-6; D is possibly TRBD1 (5 bases). The germline V gene encodes CDR1 MGHRA and CDR2 YSYEKL. The germline V and J ends were trimmed by 4 bases and 17 bases, with 18 bases remaining between them. The CDR3 length is 13 residues. Here the CDR3 DNA reads TGCGCCAGCAGCCCGGGTGGCAGGGAGGCCGTCCACTTT. Translated: CASSPGGREAVHF.

There are a few counts of this clone. The chain combines TRBV2 with TRBJ1-5; perhaps TRBD1 as D (6 bases). Looked up from germline, CDR1 is SNHLY and CDR2 is FYNNEI. V was trimmed by 3 bases and J by 7 bases, leaving 13 bases between them. The CDR3 extends over 14 amino acids. The CDR3 coding sequence is TGTGCCAGCAGTGATCAGGGGATTGGCCAGCCCCAGCATTTT. Translation: CASSDQGIGQPQHF.

The V call is TRBV5-5, the J call TRBJ2-5, with TRBD2 matching over 7 bases. CDR1 and CDR2 (germline): SGHKS, YYEKEE (reference sequence). The trim removed 2 bases at V and 5 bases at J, leaving 3 bases unmatched. CDR3 size: 13 residues. The CDR3 protein is CASSFGGWETQYF. Here the CDR3 DNA reads TGTGCCAGCAGCTTCGGGGGGTGGGAGACCCAGTACTTC.

This clone was seen only a few times. The genes are TRBV7-2 and TRBJ2-7, with D possibly matching TRBD1 (5 bases). With 5 bases removed from V and 0 bases from J, the gap between germline ends came to 11 bases. The CDR3 spans 14 residues. Germline V gene data show CDR1 as SGHTA and CDR2 as FQGNSA. The CDR3 region is CASSAYRSSYEQYF. The CDR3 bases are TGTGCCAGCAGCGCATACAGGAGCTCCTACGAGCAGTACTTC.

V is TRBV7-9 and J is TRBJ1-1, with D perhaps TRBD1 (5 bases). The CDR3 covers 15 residues. Germline V gene sequence: CDR1 SEHNR, CDR2 FQNEAQ (reference sequence). Trimming removed 5 bases from V and 0 bases from J, with 13 bases in between. CDR3: CASSIQVVLNTEAFF. The DNA for the CDR3 is TGTGCCAGCAGCATACAGGTCGTACTGAACACTGAAGCTTTCTTT.

The chain uses TRBV7-9 and TRBJ1-4, with 7 bases lining up with TRBD1. The CDR3 has 15 amino acids. Germline V gives CDR1 SEHNR, CDR2 FQNEAQ (reference sequence). J gave up 10 bases and V 5 bases, and 13 bases lay outside the gene matches. CDR3 sequence reads: CASSIDDRAKVKLFF. DNA of the CDR3: TGTGCCAGCAGCATAGACGACAGGGCGAAAGTAAAACTGTTTTTT.

V is TRBV13 and J is TRBJ1-1; a possible D gene is TRBD1 (6 bases). Looked up from germline, CDR1 is PRHDT and CDR2 is FYEKMQ (reference sequence). The V end was cut by 2 bases, the J end by 6 bases, with 10 bases between. The CDR3 is 13 amino acids. CDR3 residues: CASSLRQAAEAFF. CDR3 bases: TGTGCCAGCAGCTTAAGACAGGCCGCTGAAGCTTTCTTT.

This clone came up once. The chain uses TRBV9 and TRBJ2-7, with D possibly TRBD1 on 6 matching bases. The V end lost 3 bases, the J end lost 7 bases, and 14 bases lay between the germline ends. This CDR3 comprises 13 residues. Germline V CDR1 and CDR2: SGDLS, YYNGEE. The CDR3 reads CASSASTGFEQYF. Here the CDR3 DNA reads TGTGCCAGCAGCGCGTCGACAGGTTTTGAGCAGTACTTC.

The chain recombines TRBV2 with TRBJ2-2, with D possibly being TRBD2 (6 bases). Per the germline V gene, CDR1 is SNHLY and CDR2 is FYNNEI. Trimming pared 6 bases from V and 6 bases from J, leaving 14 bases between. The CDR3 is 14 amino acids. The CDR3 coding sequence is TGTGCCAGCAGCCTGGGACTCCCACCCGGGGAGCTGTTTTTT. As protein: CASSLGLPPGELFF. The full variable domain, its missing parts supplied by reference TRBV2 and TRBJ2-2, is EPEVTQTPSHQVTQMGQEVILRCVPISNHLYFYWYRQILGQKVEFLVSFYNNEISEKSEIFDDQFSVERPDGSNFTLKIRSTKLEDSAMYFCASSLGLPPGELFFGEGSRLTVL.

The chain is built from TRBV19 and TRBJ2-2; 9 bases line up with TRBD2. V gave up 5 bases and J gave up 1 base; unmatched junction bases: 8. The CDR3 runs to 17 residues. The germline V gene encodes CDR1 LNHDA and CDR2 SQIVND (reference sequence). CDR3 nucleotides: TGTGCCAGTAGTCCCGTACGCGGGGGGGGGAACACCGGGGAGCTGTTTTTT. Its protein is CASSPVRGGGNTGELFF.

The V call is TRBV6-5, the J call TRBJ1-1; TRBD1 might be the D (5 bases). Germline CDR1 MNHEY, CDR2 SVGAGI. This CDR3 is built from 14 residues. V shed 2 bases and J shed 3 bases, with 10 bases lying between them. The CDR3: CASSYGQGHTEAFF. The CDR3 DNA reads TGTGCCAGCAGTTACGGGCAGGGCCACACTGAAGCTTTCTTT.

This rearrangement joins TRBV7-3 to TRBJ2-1; TRBD2 aligns across 7 bases. This CDR3 contains 14 residues. Germline V gene data show CDR1 as SGHTA and CDR2 as FQGTGA. J gave up 10 bases and V 7 bases, and 13 bases lay outside the gene matches. The CDR3 sequence: CASTSPGLEGEQFF. The CDR3 DNA sequence: TGTGCCAGCACCTCACCCGGACTAGAGGGGGAGCAGTTCTTC.

This chain uses TRBV5-1 with TRBJ2-3; 7 positions agree with TRBD2. CDR1 and CDR2 from the germline V gene are SGHRS and YFSETQ. V lost 1 base to trimming and J lost 5 bases; unmatched junction nucleotides: 7. CDR3 length: 15 amino acids. The CDR3 sequence: CASSLTGASGDTQYF. Written as DNA, the CDR3 is TGCGCCAGCAGCTTGACGGGCGCTAGCGGAGATACGCAGTATTTT.

The V gene is TRBV6-5, the J gene TRBJ2-1; TRBD2 is a possible D gene (6 bases). This CDR3 is 16 amino acids long. Germline V lookup: CDR1 MNHEY, CDR2 SVGAGI. Deletions cut 4 bases from V and 7 bases from J, with 20 bases between. DNA for the CDR3: TGTGCCAGCAGTTCCCTCGGGGGAGTCGGGAGTAATGAGCAGTTCTTC. Residues: CASSSLGGVGSNEQFF.

The chain is built from TRBV27 and TRBJ2-7, with D unresolved. Trimming took off 5 bases at V and 2 bases at J, with 13 bases between the two ends. This CDR3 is 14 amino acids long. CDR1 and CDR2 from the germline V gene are MNHEY and SMNVEV (reference sequence). CDR3 sequence (DNA): TGTGCCAGCAGTCTTAGTTTATACGCCTACGAGCAGTACTTC. Its protein is CASSLSLYAYEQYF.